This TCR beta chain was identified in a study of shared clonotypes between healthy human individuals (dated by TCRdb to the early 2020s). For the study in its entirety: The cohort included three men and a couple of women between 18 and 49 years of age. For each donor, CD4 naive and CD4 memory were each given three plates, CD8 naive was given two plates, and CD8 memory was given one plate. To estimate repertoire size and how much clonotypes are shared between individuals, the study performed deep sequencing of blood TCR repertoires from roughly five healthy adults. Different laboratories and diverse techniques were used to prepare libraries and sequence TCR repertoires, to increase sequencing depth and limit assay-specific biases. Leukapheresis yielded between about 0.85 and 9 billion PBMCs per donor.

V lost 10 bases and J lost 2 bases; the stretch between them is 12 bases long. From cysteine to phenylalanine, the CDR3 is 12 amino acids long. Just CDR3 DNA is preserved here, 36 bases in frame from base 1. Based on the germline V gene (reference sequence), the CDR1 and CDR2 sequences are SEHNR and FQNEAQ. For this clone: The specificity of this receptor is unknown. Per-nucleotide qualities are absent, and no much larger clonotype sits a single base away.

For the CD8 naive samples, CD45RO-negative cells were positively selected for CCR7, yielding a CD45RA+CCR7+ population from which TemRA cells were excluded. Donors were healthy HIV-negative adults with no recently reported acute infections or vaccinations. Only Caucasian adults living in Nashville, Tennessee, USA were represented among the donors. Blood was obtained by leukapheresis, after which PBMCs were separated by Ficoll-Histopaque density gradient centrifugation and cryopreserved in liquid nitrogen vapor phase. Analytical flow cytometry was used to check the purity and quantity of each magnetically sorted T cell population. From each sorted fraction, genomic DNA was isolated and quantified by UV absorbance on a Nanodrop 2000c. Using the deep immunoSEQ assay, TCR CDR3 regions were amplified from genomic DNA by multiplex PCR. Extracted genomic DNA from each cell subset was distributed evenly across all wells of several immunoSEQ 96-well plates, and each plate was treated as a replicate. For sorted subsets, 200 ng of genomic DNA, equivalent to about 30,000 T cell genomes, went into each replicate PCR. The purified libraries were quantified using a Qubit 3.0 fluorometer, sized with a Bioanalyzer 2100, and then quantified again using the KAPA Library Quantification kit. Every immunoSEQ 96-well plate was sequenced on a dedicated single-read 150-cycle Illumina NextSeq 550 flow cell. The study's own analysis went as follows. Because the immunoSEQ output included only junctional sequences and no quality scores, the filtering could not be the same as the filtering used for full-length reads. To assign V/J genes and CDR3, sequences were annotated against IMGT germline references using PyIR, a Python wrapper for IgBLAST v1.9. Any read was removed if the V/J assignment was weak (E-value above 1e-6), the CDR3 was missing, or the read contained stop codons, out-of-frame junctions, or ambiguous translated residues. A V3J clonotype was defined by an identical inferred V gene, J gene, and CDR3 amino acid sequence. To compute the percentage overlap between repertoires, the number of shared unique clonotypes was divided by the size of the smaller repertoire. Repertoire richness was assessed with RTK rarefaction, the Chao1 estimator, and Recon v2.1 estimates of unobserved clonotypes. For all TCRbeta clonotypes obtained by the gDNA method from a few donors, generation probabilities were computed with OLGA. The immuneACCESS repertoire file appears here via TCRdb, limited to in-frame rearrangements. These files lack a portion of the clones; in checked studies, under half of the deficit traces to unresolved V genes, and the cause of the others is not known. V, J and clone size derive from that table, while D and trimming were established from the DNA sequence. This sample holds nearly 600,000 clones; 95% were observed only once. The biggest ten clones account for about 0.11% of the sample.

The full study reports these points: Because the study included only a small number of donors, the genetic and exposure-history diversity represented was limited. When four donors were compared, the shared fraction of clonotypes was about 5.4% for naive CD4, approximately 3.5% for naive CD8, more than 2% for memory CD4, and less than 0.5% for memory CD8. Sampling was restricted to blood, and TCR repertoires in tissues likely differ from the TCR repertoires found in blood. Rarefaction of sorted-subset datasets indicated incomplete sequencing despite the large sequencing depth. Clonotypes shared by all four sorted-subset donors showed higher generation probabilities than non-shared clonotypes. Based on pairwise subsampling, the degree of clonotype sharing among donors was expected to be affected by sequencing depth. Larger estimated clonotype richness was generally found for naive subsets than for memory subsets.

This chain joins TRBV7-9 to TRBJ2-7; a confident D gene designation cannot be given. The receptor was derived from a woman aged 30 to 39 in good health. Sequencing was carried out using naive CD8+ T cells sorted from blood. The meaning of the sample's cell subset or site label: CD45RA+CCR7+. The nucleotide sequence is TGTGCCACCCCCGGACCCGCCTACGAGCAGTACTTC. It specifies CATPGPAYEQYF.